These 22 T cell receptor beta chains were all obtained from the same sample, sequenced in a study of T cells in Graves' hyperthyroidism and ophthalmopathy. Using RNA transcripts as the source, TCR beta CDR3 regions were amplified. HTBI primers were employed in a first-round RT-PCR of the TCR CDR3. Each CDR3 protein is one row after TCRdb ran MiXCR on the multiplex PCR reads. Here the sample spans hundreds of thousands of distinct CDR3 sequences, 30% to 40% being singletons. Sequencing was carried out using blood. The source of these receptors is a woman aged 35 to 49 with Graves' hyperthyroidism.

In its sample, this clonotype was seen many times. The chain carries TRBV29-1 and TRBJ2-7; 7 nucleotides agree with TRBD2. Germline V gene lookup returns CDR1 SQVTM and CDR2 ANQGSEA. This CDR3 is 13 amino acids long. V was clipped by 6 bases and J by 5 bases; unmatched bases: 10. CDR3 DNA: TGCAGCGTCGTACTAGCGCTTCGGGACGAGCAGTACTTC. Amino acids: CSVVLALRDEQYF.

The chain employs TRBV5-1 and TRBJ2-7; D is ambiguous. V lost 4 bases to trimming and J lost 1 base, with 15 bases between them. Germline V gene sequence: CDR1 SGHRS, CDR2 YFSETQ. This CDR3 comprises 15 residues. The CDR3 DNA reads TGCGCCAGCAGCACACACCAAACTCCGTCCTACGAGCAGTACTTC. Translating gives CASSTHQTPSYEQYF.

Note on this clonotype: This sequence may be a read error, since a much larger clone differs from it by one base. The chain uses TRBV7-2 and TRBJ1-2; 8 nucleotides agree with TRBD1. From germline, CDR1 is SGHTA and CDR2 FQGNSA. The CDR3 is 13 amino acids. CDR3 bases: TGTGCCGGCAGCGCCAGGGGGCGGGTCGGCTACACCTTC. The encoded protein is CAGSARGRVGYTF.

The chain is built from TRBV2 and TRBJ2-7; 11 bases align to TRBD1. J was trimmed by 4 bases and V by 2 bases; bases with no gene match: 7. The CDR3 is 16 amino acids. Germline CDR1 SNHLY, CDR2 FYNNEI. The CDR3 DNA sequence: TGTGCCAGCAGTGAATATTTCGGGACAGGGGGATACGAGCAGTACTTC. Translation gives CASSEYFGTGGYEQYF.

A note on this clonotype: This may be a read error, as it is one base from a much larger clone. The chain couples TRBV10-3 to TRBJ1-2; D is ambiguous. Trimming removed 5 bases at V and 8 bases at J, with 18 bases between. Germline CDR1 ENHRY, CDR2 SYGVKD. The CDR3 totals 14 residues. The CDR3 here is CAISSRASEGGYTF. The DNA of the CDR3 is TGTGCCATCAGTAGTCGGGCCTCCGAGGGCGGCTACACCTTC.

The CDR3 bases are TGTGCCAGCAGCGGTGGGACGGACCCTCGGGAGCCCCAGTACTTC. It yields the protein CASSGGTDPREPQYF. The chain links TRBV6-1 to TRBJ2-5; D possibly corresponds to TRBD2 (6 bases). Trimming stripped 6 bases from V and 9 bases from J, with 23 bases between. CDR1 MNHNS and CDR2 SASEGT come from the germline V gene. This CDR3 has 15 residues.

This clonotype occurred a few times. The chain joins TRBV7-9 to TRBJ2-7; TRBD1 aligns across 9 bases. This CDR3 has 14 amino acids. Germline lookup yields CDR1 SEHNR and CDR2 FQNEAQ (reference sequence). V dropped 6 bases and J dropped 3; count of bases not matched to a gene: 6. The CDR3 region is CASSLQGALYEQYF. The CDR3 coding sequence is TGTGCCAGCAGTTTACAGGGGGCCCTCTACGAGCAGTACTTC.

The chain couples TRBV6-1 to TRBJ2-7; 8 nucleotides match TRBD1. Germline V CDR1 and CDR2: MNHNS, SASEGT. V gave up 6 bases and J gave up 4 bases; unmatched junction bases: 11. The CDR3 extends over 15 amino acids. This CDR3 reads CASSASGTGMYEQYF. The CDR3, as DNA: TGTGCCAGCAGCGCCTCGGGGACAGGAATGTACGAGCAGTACTTC.

The sample holds a few counts of this clonotype. The J gene is TRBJ2-3, the V gene TRBV6-5; no clear D gene. The CDR3 loop spans 15 amino acids. Per germline, CDR1 MNHEY and CDR2 SVGAGI. With 5 bases removed from V and 6 bases from J, the gap between germline ends came to 18 bases. The CDR3 nucleotides read TGTGCCAGCAGTGACATCCCGCTGGGCATGGATACGCAGTATTTT. Encoded protein: CASSDIPLGMDTQYF.

This clonotype occurred a few times. This chain connects TRBV7-9 to TRBJ1-3; no clear D. V shed 1 base and J shed 2 bases, with 6 bases lying between them. Looked up from germline, CDR1 is SEHNR and CDR2 is FQNEAQ (reference sequence). The CDR3 is 14 residues long. The CDR3 loop reads CASSLDGTGNTIYF. The CDR3 nucleotides are TGTGCCAGCAGCTTAGACGGTACTGGAAACACCATATATTTT. Together with reference TRBV7-9 and TRBJ1-3, the CDR3 gives the full variable domain: DTGVSQNPRHKITKRGQNVTFRCDPISEHNRLYWYRQTLGQGPEFLTYFQNEAQLEKSRLLSDRFSAERPKGSFSTLEIQRTEQGDSAMYLCASSLDGTGNTIYFGEGSWLTVV.

At least ten counts were recorded for this clonotype. The chain employs TRBV10-1 and TRBJ2-7, with a possible D match to TRBD1 (5 bases). Looked up from germline, CDR1 is WNHNN and CDR2 is SYGVQD (reference sequence). The V and J ends lost 4 bases and 7 bases respectively, with 29 bases between them. The CDR3 has 18 residues. The CDR3: CASSAHTLTGESSGEQYF. The DNA for the CDR3 is TGCGCCAGCAGTGCCCACACCTTAACAGGCGAATCTTCCGGGGAGCAGTACTTC.

V is TRBV20-1 and J is TRBJ1-2, with 9 bases identical to TRBD1. This CDR3 comprises 14 residues. Per germline, CDR1 DFQATT and CDR2 SNEGSKA (reference sequence). J gave up 7 bases and V 2 bases, and 8 bases lay outside the gene matches. The CDR3 nucleotides are TGCAGTGCTAGACGTGACAGGGGGGTTAGTGGCTACACCTTC. Encoded protein: CSARRDRGVSGYTF.

The rearrangement links TRBV29-1 to TRBJ1-1; D might be TRBD1 (5 bases). CDR1 and CDR2 from the germline V gene are SQVTM and ANQGSEA. The CDR3 contains 13 residues. V was cut by 8 bases and J by 4 bases, with 17 bases left in between. The DNA of the CDR3 is TGCAGCCCCAAGACAGCGGCGGGCACTGAAGCTTTCTTT. Protein sequence: CSPKTAAGTEAFF.

This clonotype was detected once. A much more abundant neighbour one base away suggests this may be a read error. V usage is TRBV7-9 and J usage is TRBJ2-7; D tentatively reads TRBD1 or TRBD2 (5 bases each). This CDR3 has 12 residues. CDR1 is SEHNR, CDR2 FQNEAQ, per germline (reference sequence). The CDR3 loop reads CASSPVGETQCF. The CDR3 region has the DNA TGTGCCAGCAGCCCAGTGGGGGAGACCCAGTGCTTC.

This rearrangement joins TRBV7-2 to TRBJ1-2, with 7 bases aligning to TRBD1. Per germline, CDR1 SGHTA and CDR2 FQGNSA. Trimming took 7 bases from V and 4 from J; bases not matched to a gene: 12. This CDR3 has 15 residues. CDR3 residues: CASNRGTVDLYGYTF. The CDR3 nucleotides are TGTGCCAGCAACCGGGGGACAGTGGATCTCTATGGCTACACCTTC.

Remarks on this clonotype: One end of the junction varies from germline; a read error may be responsible. The V gene is TRBV10-3, the J gene TRBJ2-6; 8 bases are a match to TRBD1. There are 15 residues in the CDR3. Germline lookup yields CDR1 ENHRY and CDR2 SYGVKD. The CDR3 DNA follows: TGTGCCATCAGTGCGCTCCCGGGACAGGTGAACACTGAAGCTTTC. It yields the protein CAISALPGQVNTEAF.

The chain uses TRBV12-3 or TRBV12-4 and TRBJ2-5, with TRBD2 matching 8 bases. V trimming: 4 bases; J trimming: 0 bases; junction bases outside the gene matches: 4. This CDR3 spans 15 amino acids. The CDR3 DNA reads as TGTGCCAGCAGTTCCCTAGCGGGCTACCAAGAGACCCAGTACTTC. This gives the protein CASSSLAGYQETQYF.

This clonotype came up once. The J gene is TRBJ1-4, the V gene TRBV19; D uncertain. Trimming cost V 6 bases and J 8 bases, with 16 bases left between them. This CDR3 comprises 14 residues. The germline V gene has CDR1 LNHDA and CDR2 SQIVND (reference sequence). CDR3 nucleotides: TGTGCCAGTAGCAACTTGAAAGGGCGGGAAAAACTGTTTTTT. This encodes CASSNLKGREKLFF.

This clonotype was observed once. The chain uses TRBV20-1 and TRBJ2-3, with D tentatively TRBD1 (5 bases). Trimming took off 8 bases at V and 2 bases at J, with 17 bases between the two ends. Germline V gives CDR1 DFQATT, CDR2 SNEGSKA (reference sequence). The CDR3 covers 14 residues. CDR3 nucleotide sequence: TGCAGTTTCCGACTGGATGGGGCCACAGATACGCAGTATTTT. It specifies CSFRLDGATDTQYF.

The table lists this clonotype with a few counts. In nucleotides, the CDR3 is TGTGCCAGTAGTCCCCTTGGGACAGGGTACACTGAAGCTTTCTTT. Its translation is CASSPLGTGYTEAFF. This chain connects TRBV19 to TRBJ1-1; 9 nucleotides align to TRBD1. V trimming: 5 bases; J trimming: 3 bases; junction bases outside the gene matches: 7. Germline V gene data show CDR1 as LNHDA and CDR2 as SQIVND (reference sequence). This CDR3 comprises 15 residues.

This clonotype was seen ten or more times. The chain employs TRBV10-3 and TRBJ1-5; 9 nucleotides agree with TRBD1. The CDR3 covers 17 residues. After removal of 2 bases from V and 0 bases from J, the junction contained 5 bases not matched to a gene. Per the germline V gene, CDR1 is ENHRY and CDR2 is SYGVKD. CDR3 residues: CAISEPGTGHSNQPQHF. In DNA, the CDR3 is TGTGCCATCAGTGAGCCCGGGACAGGGCATAGCAATCAGCCCCAGCATTTT.

This clonotype occurred many times. The chain uses TRBV7-3 and TRBJ1-2, with D unresolved. CDR1 and CDR2 from the germline V gene are SGHTA and FQGTGA. V gave up 5 bases and J gave up 3 bases, with 16 bases separating them. The CDR3 contains 15 residues. Here the CDR3 reads CASSPYGFKDYGYTF. CDR3 sequence (DNA): TGTGCCAGCAGCCCGTATGGATTCAAGGACTATGGCTACACCTTC.